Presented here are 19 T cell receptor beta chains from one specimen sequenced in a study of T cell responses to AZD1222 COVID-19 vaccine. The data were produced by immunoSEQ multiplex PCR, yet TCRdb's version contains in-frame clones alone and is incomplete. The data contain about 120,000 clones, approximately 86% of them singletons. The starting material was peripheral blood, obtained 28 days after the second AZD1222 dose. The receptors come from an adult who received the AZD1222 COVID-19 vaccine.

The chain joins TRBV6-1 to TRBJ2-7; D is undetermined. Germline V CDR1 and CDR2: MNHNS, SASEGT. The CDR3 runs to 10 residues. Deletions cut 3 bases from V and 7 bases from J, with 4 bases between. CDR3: CASSDREQYF. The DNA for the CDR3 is TGTGCCAGCAGTGACAGGGAGCAGTACTTC.

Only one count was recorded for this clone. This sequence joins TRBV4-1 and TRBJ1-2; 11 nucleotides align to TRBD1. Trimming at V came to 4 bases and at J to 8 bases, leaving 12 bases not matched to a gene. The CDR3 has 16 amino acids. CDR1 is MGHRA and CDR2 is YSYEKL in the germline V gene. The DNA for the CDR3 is TGCGCCAGCAGCCTGAACATTGGGACAGGGGGTTGGGGCTACACCTTC. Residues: CASSLNIGTGGWGYTF.

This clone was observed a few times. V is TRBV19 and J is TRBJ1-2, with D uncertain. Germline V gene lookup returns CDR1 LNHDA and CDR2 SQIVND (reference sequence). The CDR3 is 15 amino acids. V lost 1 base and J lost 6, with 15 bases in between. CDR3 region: CASSIAPGEADGYTF. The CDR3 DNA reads TGTGCCAGTAGTATAGCCCCCGGAGAAGCGGATGGCTACACCTTC. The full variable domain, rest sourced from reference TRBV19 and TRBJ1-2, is DGGITQSPKYLFRKEGQNVTLSCEQNLNHDAMYWYRQDPGQGLRLIYYSQIVNDFQKGDIAEGYSVSREKKESFPLTVTSAQKNPTAFYLCASSIAPGEADGYTFGSGTRLTVV.

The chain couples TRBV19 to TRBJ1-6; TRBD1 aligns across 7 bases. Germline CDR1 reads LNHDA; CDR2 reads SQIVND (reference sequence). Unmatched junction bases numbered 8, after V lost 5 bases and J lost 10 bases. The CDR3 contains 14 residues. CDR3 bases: TGTGCCAGTAGTGGCCAGGGGGAGTACTCACCCCTCCACTTT. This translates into CASSGQGEYSPLHF.

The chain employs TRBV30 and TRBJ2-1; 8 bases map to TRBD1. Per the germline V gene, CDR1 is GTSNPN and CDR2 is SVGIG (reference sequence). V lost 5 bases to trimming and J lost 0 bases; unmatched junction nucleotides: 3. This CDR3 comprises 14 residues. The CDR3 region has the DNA TGTGCCTGGGACAGGGGCGCCTCCTACAATGAGCAGTTCTTC. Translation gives CAWDRGASYNEQFF.

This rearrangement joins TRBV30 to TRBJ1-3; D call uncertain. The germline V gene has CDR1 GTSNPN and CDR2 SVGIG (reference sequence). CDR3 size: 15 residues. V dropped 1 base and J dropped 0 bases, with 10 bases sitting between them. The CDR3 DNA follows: TGTGCCTGGAGTGATTTCGGGAGCTCTGGAAACACCATATATTTT. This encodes CAWSDFGSSGNTIYF. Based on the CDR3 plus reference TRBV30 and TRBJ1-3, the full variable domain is SQTIHQWPATLVQPVGSPLSLECTVEGTSNPNLYWYRQAAGRGLQLLFYSVGIGQISSEVPQNLSASRPQDRQFILSSKKLLLSDSGFYLCAWSDFGSSGNTIYFGEGSWLTVV.

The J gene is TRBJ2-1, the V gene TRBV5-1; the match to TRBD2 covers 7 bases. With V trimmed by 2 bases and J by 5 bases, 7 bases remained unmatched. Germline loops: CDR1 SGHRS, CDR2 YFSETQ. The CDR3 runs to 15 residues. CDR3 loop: CASSLSGTRNNEQFF. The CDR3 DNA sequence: TGCGCCAGCAGCTTAAGCGGGACTCGAAACAATGAGCAGTTCTTC.

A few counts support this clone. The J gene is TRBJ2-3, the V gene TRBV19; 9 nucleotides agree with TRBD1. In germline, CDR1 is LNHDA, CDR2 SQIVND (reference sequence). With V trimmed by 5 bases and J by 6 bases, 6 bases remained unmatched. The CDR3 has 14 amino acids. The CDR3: CASSRTGEYDTQYF. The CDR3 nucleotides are TGTGCCAGTAGTCGGACAGGGGAGTATGATACGCAGTATTTT.

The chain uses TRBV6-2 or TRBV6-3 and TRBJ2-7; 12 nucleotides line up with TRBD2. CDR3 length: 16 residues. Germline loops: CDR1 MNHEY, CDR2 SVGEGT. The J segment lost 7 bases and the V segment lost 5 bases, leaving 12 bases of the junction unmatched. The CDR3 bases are TGTGCCAGCAGTACCCCTCTAGCGGGGGGGCGTGGGGAGCAGTACTTC. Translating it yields CASSTPLAGGRGEQYF.

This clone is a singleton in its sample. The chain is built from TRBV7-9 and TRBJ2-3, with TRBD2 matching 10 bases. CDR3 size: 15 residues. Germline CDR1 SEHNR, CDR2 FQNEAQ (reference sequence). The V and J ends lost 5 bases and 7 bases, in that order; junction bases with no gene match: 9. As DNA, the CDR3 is TGTGCCAGCAGCCCTAGCGGGGGCCTCGCCAATACGCAGTATTTT. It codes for CASSPSGGLANTQYF.

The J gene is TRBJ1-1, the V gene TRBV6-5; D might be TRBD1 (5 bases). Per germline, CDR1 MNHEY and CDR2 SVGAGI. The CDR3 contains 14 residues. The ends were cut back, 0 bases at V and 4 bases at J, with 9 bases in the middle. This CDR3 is CASSYSIGTTEAFF. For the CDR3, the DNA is TGTGCCAGCAGTTACTCGATAGGGACCACTGAAGCTTTCTTT.

In DNA form, the CDR3 reads TGTGCCAGCAGCAATGATGCTCCCGCACGAAACACCATATATTTT. This translates into CASSNDAPARNTIYF. This chain uses TRBV3-1 (or the pseudogene TRBV3-2) with TRBJ1-3; no reliable D call. Germline CDR1 and CDR2: LGHDT and YNNKEL (reference sequence). Trimming shortened V by 5 bases and J by 5 bases, and 16 bases separated the two germline ends. This CDR3 region has 15 residues.

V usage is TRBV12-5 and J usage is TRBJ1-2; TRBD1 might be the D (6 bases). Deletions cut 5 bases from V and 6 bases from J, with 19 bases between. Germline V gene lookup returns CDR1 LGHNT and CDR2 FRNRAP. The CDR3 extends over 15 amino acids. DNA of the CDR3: TGTGCTAGTGGTAACAACCGCAGGGGAAGGGATGGCTACACCTTC. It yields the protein CASGNNRRGRDGYTF.

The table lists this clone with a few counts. Here the CDR3 DNA reads TGTGCCAGCAGCCCCCGGGACGGCTACGAGCAGTACTTC. This encodes CASSPRDGYEQYF. This rearrangement joins TRBV27 to TRBJ2-7; either TRBD1 or TRBD2 may supply D (5 bases each). Trimming left V 6 bases short and J 3 bases short, with 12 bases between. CDR1 and CDR2 (germline): MNHEY, SMNVEV (reference sequence). This CDR3 comprises 13 residues.

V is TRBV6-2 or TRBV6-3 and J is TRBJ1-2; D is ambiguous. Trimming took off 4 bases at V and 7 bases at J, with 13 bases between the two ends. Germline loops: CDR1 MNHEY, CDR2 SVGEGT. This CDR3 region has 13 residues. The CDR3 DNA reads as TGTGCCAGCAGTTCCGACACAACCCGTGGCTACACCTTC. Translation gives CASSSDTTRGYTF.

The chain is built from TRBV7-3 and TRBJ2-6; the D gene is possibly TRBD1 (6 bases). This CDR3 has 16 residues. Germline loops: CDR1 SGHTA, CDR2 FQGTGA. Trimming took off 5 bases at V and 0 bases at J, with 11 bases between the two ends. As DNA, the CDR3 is TGTGCCAGCAGCCCGAGACAGGTCTCTGGGGCCAACGTCCTGACTTTC. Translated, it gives CASSPRQVSGANVLTF.

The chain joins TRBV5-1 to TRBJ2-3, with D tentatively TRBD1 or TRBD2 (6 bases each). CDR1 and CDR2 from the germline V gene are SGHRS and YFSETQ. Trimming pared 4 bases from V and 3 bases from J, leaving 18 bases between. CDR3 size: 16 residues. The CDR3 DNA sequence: TGCGCCAGCAGCGGTGTTCGGGGGCTTGGGACAGATACGCAGTATTTT. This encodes CASSGVRGLGTDTQYF.

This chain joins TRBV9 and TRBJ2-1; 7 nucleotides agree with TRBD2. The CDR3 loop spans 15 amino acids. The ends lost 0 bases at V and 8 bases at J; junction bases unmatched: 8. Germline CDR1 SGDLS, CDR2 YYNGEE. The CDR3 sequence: CASSVVSGERDEQFF. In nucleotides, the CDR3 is TGTGCCAGCAGCGTAGTCAGCGGGGAGAGGGATGAGCAGTTCTTC.

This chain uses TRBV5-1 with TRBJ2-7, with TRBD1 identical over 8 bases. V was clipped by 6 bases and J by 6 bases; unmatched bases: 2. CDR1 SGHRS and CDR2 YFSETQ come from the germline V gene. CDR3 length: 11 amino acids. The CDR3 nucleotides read TGCGCCAGCACCACAGGGGGCGAGCAGTACTTC. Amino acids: CASTTGGEQYF.